The clone carrying this T cell receptor (beta chain) was seen only a few times. What it recognizes is unknown. The data were taken from a study of cytomegalovirus exposure and HLA in healthy donors. The study, taken as a whole, reports: A later analysis found that most CMV-associated TCR beta chains appeared HLA-restricted. A previous analysis found most TCR beta V segments productive roughly 87% or roughly 30% of the time.

The PCR ran on 60 Vbeta and 13 Jbeta primers. Assay used: immunoSEQ multiplex PCR; TCRdb lists only in-frame clones, some missing. This table has under 150,000 clones, around three quarters appearing once. This TCR was recovered from a man aged 30 to 45 in good health and CMV-seronegative. The material sequenced was PBMCs.

The CDR3 sequence is CASSDWTGGYEQYF. Written as DNA, the CDR3 is TGTGCCAGCAGTGATTGGACAGGGGGCTACGAGCAGTACTTC. The gene calls are TRBV6-1 and TRBJ2-7; 10 bases match TRBD1. The CDR3 runs to 14 residues. Germline values: CDR1 MNHNS, CDR2 SASEGT. Losses at the gene ends were 3 bases for V and 3 bases for J; bases not matched to a gene: 2.